This T cell receptor beta chain was identified in a study of PD-1 blockade in classical Hodgkin lymphoma. General observations from the study: Compared with baseline, CD4+ but not CD8+ TCR diversity had risen significantly by C4D1. Baseline diversity resembling that of newly diagnosed patients was seen in complete responders. The authors have not defined what causes the repertoire differences, possibly disease activity or prior therapy. Newly diagnosed patients were said to have less baseline TCR diversity than healthy donors did.

This clone was detected only once. Its specificity is not known. Clones were sequenced by immunoSEQ multiplex PCR, and TCRdb holds only the in-frame ones, with some missing. Of just over 50,000 clones in the sample, around 75% were seen once. The CDR3 contains 13 residues. The V gene's germline CDR1 is MNHNY and CDR2 SVGAGI (reference sequence). Trimming cost V 7 bases and J 4 bases, with 13 bases left between them. All the patients suffered relapse after autologous stem cell transplantation, and brentuximab vedotin exposure differed. The sample consisted of peripheral blood mononuclear cells (PBMCs), taken before the second cycle of nivolumab. The source of this sequence is a human donor with classical Hodgkin lymphoma. The chain joins TRBV6-6 to TRBJ1-2, with unresolved D. The CDR3 sequence is CASKPGSLYGYTF. CDR3 DNA: TGTGCCAGCAAACCGGGGTCACTCTATGGCTACACCTTC.